This T cell receptor beta chain stems from a study of human T cells and chemical hapten exposure (dated by TCRdb to 2020 to 2023). With regard to the full study: For sensitization, 2% DPC in acetone was applied to an approximately 2 cm by approximately 2 cm area of upper inner arm skin. Patients additionally received weekly therapeutic DPC doses to the scalp throughout the roughly 23-week study period. Patch testing was done on the upper back using Finn chambers containing 0.01% DPC, and results were scored after 6 days according to International Contact Dermatitis Research Group standards. Most of the patients in the cohort were female, and the cohort covered alopecia areata with under or over 50% scalp involvement, alopecia totalis and alopecia universalis. Libraries were combined into a pool for sequencing, and differences in TCR yield between samples came mainly from small differences in library volumes within the pool. In alopecia patients, the study followed how the peripheral blood TCR repertoire changed in vivo over primary and secondary sensitization to diphenylcyclopropenone (DPC), a hapten. Blood samples were taken from patients before sensitization (week 0) and at 2, 6 and about 24 weeks after DPC sensitization. Roughly 30 alopecia patients provided blood for TCR sequencing at one to four time points (pre-sensitization, 2, 6 and 24 weeks).

Library creation used RACE. Sequencing instrument: NextSeq 500. During library preparation, unique molecular identifiers were attached to individual cDNA molecules so that TCRs could be counted in a quantitative, reproducible way. Each blood RNA sample was used to sequence both TCR alpha and TCR beta chains. The authors' pipeline ran thus. A median of about 87,000 TCRs per sample was observed, with a range of 23,224 to 690,600. V, J and CDR3 annotation of the TCR reads was performed with the Decombinator software suite. Every sample was subsampled to the same number of TCRs (28,000) for the PS versus PT1 abundance plots. Expanded TCRs were defined as absent before sensitization and observed at least eight times at the 2-week time point. TCRdb trimmed public reads at Q25 via fastp, called clones via MiXCR and kept in-frame beta chains. Each CDR3 protein gets just one entry, which takes the most common genes and DNA from the rows behind it. The V and J calls, along with clone size, are taken from TCRdb and not from the paper's own processing. In this sample the table shows about 350,000 distinct CDR3 sequences, about 6% of which occur a single time. Of the sample, more than 5.5% is held by the ten largest clones.

This clonotype has a handful of counts. Which antigen it targets is not known. Base qualities are not provided; no much larger clone lies one nucleotide away. Overall results and qualifications from the work: Repeated subsampling changed both the strength of the expansion versus patch-test correlation and the threshold at which that correlation became significant. All patients had alopecia, a presumed autoimmune disease, so their immune response might differ from that of healthy individuals. Significantly more large CDR3 similarity clusters were formed by expanded TCRs than by pre-sensitization or healthy control sets, consistent with antigen-driven responses. Patch test score correlated positively with the number of PT1 expanded TCRs, reaching significance at thresholds 8, 16 and 32 but not at 4. The number of TCRs above 1 in 1000 frequency did not change with DPC sensitization; there was no evidence of global repertoire structure alterations.

The CDR3 numbers 16 residues from cysteine through phenylalanine. Here the CDR3 DNA is all that survives: 48 bases in frame from base 1. Trimming removed 8 bases from V and 5 bases from J, leaving 21 bases between the germline ends. CDR1 KGHSH and CDR2 LQKENI are derived from the germline V gene. This specimen's time point label, interpreted: patch test 2, 6 weeks after DPC sensitization. The sample's treatment or condition label, decoded: therapeutic diphenylcyclopropenone sensitization with weekly scalp DPC. At every patch-test visit, the blood draw took place before the patch test was put on. Eligible patients were aged 18 to 70, diagnosed with alopecia, deemed suitable for DPC therapy, and excluded if pregnant. Total RNA was isolated from unfractionated whole blood collected in Tempus Blood RNA tubes.

This chain joins TRBV18 to TRBJ1-4; TRBD1 is possibly the D segment (5 matching bases). The source was whole blood, collected in connection with sensitization to the hapten diphenylcyclopropenone (DPC). This receptor was taken from a young woman with alopecia areata. Some clones in this sample may be carry-over from other donors' samples. The DNA sequence is TGTGCCAGCGGACATGACCCTGGGGCAGCGAATGAAAAACTGTTTTTT. This encodes CASGHDPGAANEKLFF.